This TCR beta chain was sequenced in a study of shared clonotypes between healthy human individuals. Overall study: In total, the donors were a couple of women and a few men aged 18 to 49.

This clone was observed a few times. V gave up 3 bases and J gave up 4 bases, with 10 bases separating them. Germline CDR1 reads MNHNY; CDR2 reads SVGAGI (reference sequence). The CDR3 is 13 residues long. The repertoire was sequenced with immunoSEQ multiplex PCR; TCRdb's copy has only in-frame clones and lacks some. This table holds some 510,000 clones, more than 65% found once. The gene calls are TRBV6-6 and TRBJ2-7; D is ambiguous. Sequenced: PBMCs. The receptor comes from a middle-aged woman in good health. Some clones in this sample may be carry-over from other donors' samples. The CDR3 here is CASSYGLGYEQYF. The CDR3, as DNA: TGTGCCAGCAGTTATGGGTTAGGGTACGAGCAGTACTTC.